These 19 T cell receptor beta chains were sequenced from one sample in a study of long-term antiretroviral therapy in people with HIV. They ran version v3.0 of the immunoSEQ assay at survey level. Sequencing was performed with immunoSEQ multiplex PCR; in TCRdb, only in-frame clones are kept and a portion is missing. Found here are about 20,000 clones, approximately 90% of them singletons; the top ten hold 7.5% to 10%. This sample comprised unsorted PBMCs, obtained approximately 4.5 years before starting antiretroviral therapy. These receptors came from a young woman with HIV.

V gene TRBV11-2 combines with J gene TRBJ1-2; D not resolved. This CDR3 is built from 13 residues. V lost 5 bases and J lost 7, with 14 bases in between. CDR1 and CDR2 (germline): SGHAT, FQNNGV. CDR3 protein: CASSISPGAGYTF. CDR3 sequence (DNA): TGTGCCAGCAGCATATCACCAGGAGCTGGCTACACCTTC.

The chain carries TRBV23-1 and TRBJ1-5, with TRBD1 identical over 7 bases. TRBV23-1 is flagged as an ORF with uncertain function. CDR3 length: 16 amino acids. V lost 4 bases and J lost 0; bases outside the gene matches: 6. CDR3 sequence reads: CASSRRGVASNQPQHF. In DNA, the CDR3 is TGCGCCAGCAGTCGCAGGGGGGTCGCTAGCAATCAGCCCCAGCATTTT.

The V call is TRBV2, the J call TRBJ1-5; tentatively, D is TRBD1 (5 bases). The CDR3 contains 13 residues. The germline gives CDR1 SNHLY, CDR2 FYNNEI. Trimming removed 8 bases at V and 7 bases at J, with 15 bases between. The CDR3 here is CASRGREIQPQHF. The CDR3 DNA reads TGTGCCAGCCGGGGCAGGGAGATACAGCCCCAGCATTTT.

This chain connects TRBV12-5 to TRBJ2-3; D remains unclear. With 1 base removed from V and 1 base from J, the gap between germline ends came to 9 bases. This CDR3 has 15 residues. Germline values: CDR1 LGHNT, CDR2 FRNRAP. CDR3 protein: CASGLGTLGTDTQYF. DNA of the CDR3: TGTGCTAGTGGTTTGGGGACCCTTGGCACAGATACGCAGTATTTT.

This clone appeared once. The rearrangement joins TRBV7-2 to TRBJ1-2; D not resolved. Germline values: CDR1 SGHTA, CDR2 FQGNSA. The CDR3 contains 12 residues. V was trimmed by 5 bases and J by 8 bases, leaving 12 bases between them. The CDR3 is CASSPGLVGYTF. The CDR3 DNA reads as TGTGCCAGCAGCCCCGGATTGGTCGGCTACACCTTC.

This rearrangement joins TRBV5-1 to TRBJ2-5, with TRBD2 matching 7 bases. The DNA end lines up better with TRBJ2-7; the J call may be wrong. Germline lookup yields CDR1 SGHRS and CDR2 YFSETQ. The CDR3 spans 15 residues. CDR3 amino acids: CASSPDLAATYEQYF. CDR3 coding DNA: TGCGCCAGCAGCCCGGACCTAGCGGCTACCTACGAGCAGTACTTC.

This clone has just one count. This chain joins TRBV7-2 and TRBJ1-5; D is possibly TRBD1 (5 bases). Trimming shortened V by 4 bases and J by 11 bases, and 12 bases separated the two germline ends. This CDR3 is built from 12 residues. Germline V gene lookup returns CDR1 SGHTA and CDR2 FQGNSA. The DNA for the CDR3 is TGTGCCAGCAGCTCGGGGGAAAGGTCCCAGCATTTT. Protein product: CASSSGERSQHF.

The chain carries TRBV7-2 and TRBJ2-7; 7 bases map to TRBD1. The germline V gene encodes CDR1 SGHTA and CDR2 FQGNSA. This CDR3 spans 15 amino acids. The V gene end was trimmed by 5 bases and the J gene end by 3 bases; junction bases not matched to a gene: 10. The CDR3 protein is CASSLAGTEGYEQYF. The CDR3 region has the DNA TGTGCCAGCAGCCTCGCCGGGACAGAAGGCTACGAGCAGTACTTC.

The chain uses TRBV7-9 and TRBJ1-2, with TRBD1 matching 7 bases. Trimming at V came to 5 bases and at J to 5 bases, leaving 14 bases not matched to a gene. This CDR3 has 16 amino acids. Looked up from germline, CDR1 is SEHNR and CDR2 is FQNEAQ (reference sequence). The DNA for the CDR3 is TGTGCCAGCAGCCGAGGATTGGAGGGGGCGGGTTATGGCTACACCTTC. Translated: CASSRGLEGAGYGYTF.

The chain has TRBV18 and TRBJ2-3; the match to TRBD2 covers 10 bases. Germline V gene data show CDR1 as KGHSH and CDR2 as LQKENI. The CDR3 spans 18 residues. J lost 6 bases, V lost 3 bases, and 15 bases had no gene match. The CDR3 nucleotides read TGTGCCAGCTCACCTAGAAATCTAGCGGGGGCCTTAGGGGATACGCAGTATTTT. Its translation is CASSPRNLAGALGDTQYF.

This sequence joins TRBV7-9 and TRBJ1-6; no definite D call. In germline, CDR1 is SEHNR, CDR2 FQNEAQ (reference sequence). This CDR3 is built from 12 residues. The V end was cut by 2 bases, the J end by 9 bases, with 5 bases between. CDR3 loop: CASSLWSSPLHF. Written as DNA, the CDR3 is TGTGCCAGCAGCTTATGGAGTTCACCCCTCCACTTT.

The rearrangement uses TRBV5-1 and TRBJ2-3, with D possibly matching TRBD2 (6 bases). This CDR3 has 16 residues. V lost 0 bases, J lost 2 bases, and 13 bases lay in between. The germline gives CDR1 SGHRS, CDR2 YFSETQ. CDR3 sequence (DNA): TGCGCCAGCAGCTTGGAACGCGGGGTGATCACAGATACGCAGTATTTT. Its protein product is CASSLERGVITDTQYF.

CDR3 coding DNA: TGTGCCAGCAGCTTAGATTCCGGACCCTACGAGCAGTACTTC. Amino acid sequence: CASSLDSGPYEQYF. The rearrangement joins TRBV7-8 to TRBJ2-7, with D unclear. The CDR3 contains 14 residues. Trimming took 1 base from V and 2 from J, leaving 9 bases between them. Germline V lookup: CDR1 SGHVS, CDR2 FQNEAQ.

This chain links TRBV9 with TRBJ2-2; D may be TRBD1 or TRBD2 (5 bases each). V was clipped by 0 bases and J by 14 bases, with 23 bases between them. This CDR3 has 16 residues. The germline V gene encodes CDR1 SGDLS and CDR2 YYNGEE. The CDR3 sequence is CASSVEIWDAEGGLFF. The CDR3 region has the DNA TGTGCCAGCAGCGTAGAGATCTGGGACGCCGAAGGAGGTCTGTTTTTT.

The chain uses TRBV7-2 and TRBJ1-1, with D perhaps TRBD1 (5 bases). Germline lookup yields CDR1 SGHTA and CDR2 FQGNSA. This CDR3 comprises 14 residues. V lost 3 bases, J lost 4 bases, and 12 bases lay in between. The CDR3: CASSLQIRGTEAFF. The CDR3 nucleotides read TGTGCCAGCAGCTTGCAGATAAGGGGCACTGAAGCTTTCTTT.

CDR3 nucleotides: TGTGCCAGCAGTCCATCCCCGGCAGCCTTCTCCTACGAGCAGTACTTC. Protein sequence: CASSPSPAAFSYEQYF. V is TRBV27 and J is TRBJ2-7; D not resolved. CDR3 length: 16 amino acids. The germline V gene encodes CDR1 MNHEY and CDR2 SMNVEV (reference sequence). V lost 5 bases and J lost 0, with 17 bases in between.

The rearrangement links TRBV5-1 to TRBJ1-2; TRBD1 might be the D (6 bases). The V and J ends lost 0 bases and 4 bases respectively, with 13 bases between them. This CDR3 has 15 amino acids. CDR1 is SGHRS and CDR2 is YFSETQ in the germline V gene. The CDR3 spells CASSLASTGPYGYTF. For the CDR3, the DNA is TGCGCCAGCAGCTTGGCTTCGACAGGACCCTATGGCTACACCTTC.

This clone was detected only a few times. Additional DNA sequences in this sample encode the identical CDR3. This sequence joins TRBV4-2 and TRBJ1-1; a possible D gene is TRBD1 (5 bases). CDR1 is LGHNA and CDR2 is YNFKEQ in the germline V gene. The CDR3 loop spans 13 amino acids. The ends were cut back, 1 base at V and 6 bases at J, with 9 bases in the middle. CDR3: CASSQGGHPEAFF. The CDR3 DNA is TGTGCCAGCAGCCAAGGGGGCCACCCTGAAGCTTTCTTT.

The chain joins TRBV5-4 to TRBJ2-3; D is unresolved. Germline V gene lookup returns CDR1 SGHNT and CDR2 YYREEE (reference sequence). Trimming cost V 1 base and J 4 bases, with 10 bases left between them. The CDR3 has 14 amino acids. The CDR3 nucleotides are TGTGCCAGCAGCTTGCCCGGGTCCTCAGATACGCAGTATTTT. Protein product: CASSLPGSSDTQYF. Full variable domain (outside the CDR3, taken from reference TRBV5-4 and TRBJ2-3): ETGVTQSPTHLIKTRGQQVTLRCSSQSGHNTVSWYQQALGQGPQFIFQYYREEENGRGNFPPRFSGLQFPNYSSELNVNALELDDSALYLCASSLPGSSDTQYFGPGTRLTVL.